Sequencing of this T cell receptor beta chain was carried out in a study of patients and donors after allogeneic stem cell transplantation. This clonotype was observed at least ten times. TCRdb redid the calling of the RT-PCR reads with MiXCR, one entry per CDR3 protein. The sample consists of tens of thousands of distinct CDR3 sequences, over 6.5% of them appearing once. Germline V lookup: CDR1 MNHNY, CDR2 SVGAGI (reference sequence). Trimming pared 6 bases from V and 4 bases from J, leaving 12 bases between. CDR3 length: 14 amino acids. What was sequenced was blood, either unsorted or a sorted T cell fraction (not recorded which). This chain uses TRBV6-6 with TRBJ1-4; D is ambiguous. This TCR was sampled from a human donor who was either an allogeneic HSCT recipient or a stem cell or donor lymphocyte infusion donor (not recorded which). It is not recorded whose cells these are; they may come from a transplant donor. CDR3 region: CASRRADYNEKLFF. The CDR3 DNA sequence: TGTGCCAGCAGACGGGCGGACTATAATGAAAAACTGTTTTTT.